The 2 T cell receptor beta chains below all came from one sample that was sequenced in a study of cytomegalovirus exposure and HLA in healthy donors (dated by TCRdb to the late 2010s). Library preparation used the immunoSEQ multiplex PCR assay. A mixture of 60 forward primers for TCR Vbeta segments and 13 reverse primers for TCR Jbeta segments was used in the multiplex PCR. Not all clones reach the TCRdb copy of this immuneACCESS table, which keeps in-frame sequences only. Checked studies attribute under half of the gap to unresolved V genes and leave the rest unexplained. In all, the sample holds approximately 150,000 clones, and roughly 77% of those were seen once. Roughly 3.4% of the sample comes from the top ten. The sequencing sample was made of PBMCs. Receptors originate from a human donor in good health.

Details on this clone: The sample carries other DNA sequences with the same CDR3. The rearrangement joins TRBV7-6 to TRBJ2-5; 10 nucleotides line up with TRBD1. J gave up 4 bases and V 0 bases, and 5 bases lay outside the gene matches. Germline loops: CDR1 SGHVS, CDR2 FNYEAQ. This CDR3 contains 16 residues. CDR3 nucleotide sequence: TGTGCCAGCAGCTTAGCGGGCGGACAGGGGGTAGAGACCCAGTACTTC. Translation gives CASSLAGGQGVETQYF.

This chain joins TRBV28 and TRBJ2-1; TRBD1 matches at 9 bases. The CDR3 loop spans 17 amino acids. The V gene end was trimmed by 6 bases and the J gene end by 6 bases; junction bases not matched to a gene: 15. Germline loops: CDR1 MDHEN, CDR2 SYDVKM. The DNA for the CDR3 is TGTGCCAGCAGCAAACAATTCGGGACAGGGTTTCTCAATGAGCAGTTCTTC. It is translated as CASSKQFGTGFLNEQFF.